These T cell receptor beta chains were read from a single sample in a study of CD8 T cells in Susac syndrome. From the immunoSEQ multiplex PCR reads, TCRdb called clonotypes with MiXCR, one entry per CDR3 protein. The data hold some 300,000 distinct CDR3 sequences, with over 75% observed a single time. The sequenced sample consisted of CD8+ T cells from PBMCs. Every receptor here comes from a human donor with multiple sclerosis. CDR3s include the opening cysteine and the closing phenylalanine or tryptophan. Fields, in order: clone size, J gene, D gene, V gene, CDR3 protein, CDR3 DNA. A D gene is named only where the DNA matches it firmly. A row's size may be missing; if present it is once, few, many or a size class.

size: NA; J: TRBJ2-5; D: NA; V: TRBV7-9; CDR3: CASSLGLMETQYF; DNA: TGTGCCAGCAGCTTAGGTCTGATGGAGACCCAGTACTTC
size: NA; J: TRBJ2-5; D: NA; V: TRBV27; CDR3: CASSLIALGGETQYF; DNA: TGTGCCAGCAGCCTTATCGCCTTGGGGGGAGAGACCCAGTACTTC
size: NA; J: TRBJ2-3; D: NA; V: TRBV29-1; CDR3: CSVEARRRTTDTQYF; DNA: TGCAGCGTTGAAGCTCGACGGCGGACCACAGATACGCAGTATTTT
size: NA; J: TRBJ1-4; D: NA; V: TRBV5-6; CDR3: CASSYGEKTTNEKLFF; DNA: TGTGCCAGCAGCTATGGGGAGAAAACAACTAATGAAAAACTGTTTTTT
size: NA; J: TRBJ1-1; D: NA; V: TRBV7-9; CDR3: CASSLNTGTGTEAFF; DNA: TGTGCCAGCAGCTTAAACACAGGGACGGGAACTGAAGCTTTCTTT
size: NA; J: TRBJ2-7; D: TRBD1; V: TRBV28; CDR3: CASWSGTASYEQYF; DNA: TGTGCCAGCTGGTCCGGGACAGCTAGCTACGAGCAGTACTTC
size: NA; J: TRBJ1-3; D: NA; V: TRBV7-2; CDR3: CASSSGQSGNTIYF; DNA: TGTGCCAGCAGCTCCGGACAGTCCGGAAACACCATATATTTT
size: NA; J: TRBJ2-7; D: NA; V: TRBV28; CDR3: CATGYEQYF; DNA: TGTGCCACCGGCTACGAGCAGTACTTC
size: NA; J: TRBJ1-1; D: NA; V: TRBV25-1; CDR3: CASSELGGVTEAFF; DNA: TGTGCCAGCAGTGAATTAGGGGGAGTCACTGAAGCTTTCTTT
size: NA; J: TRBJ1-2; D: TRBD1; V: TRBV28; CDR3: CASSLTGGIPHF; DNA: TGTGCCAGCAGTTTAACAGGGGGGATACCCCACTTC
size: NA; J: TRBJ2-5; D: TRBD1; V: TRBV10-1; CDR3: CASSEGTGLRLRETQYF; DNA: TGCGCCAGCAGTGAGGGGACAGGACTTAGGCTTCGAGAGACCCAGTACTTC
size: NA; J: TRBJ2-5; D: TRBD2; V: TRBV30; CDR3: CAWSEGAGGPGETQYF; DNA: TGTGCCTGGAGTGAGGGAGCGGGAGGGCCGGGAGAGACCCAGTACTTC
size: NA; J: TRBJ2-1; D: TRBD1; V: TRBV20-1; CDR3: CSAIDRASYNEQFF; DNA: TGCAGTGCGATAGACAGGGCATCCTACAATGAGCAGTTCTTC
size: NA; J: TRBJ2-1; D: NA; V: TRBV27; CDR3: CASSLGSQSYNEQFF; DNA: TGTGCCAGCAGTTTGGGGAGTCAATCCTACAATGAGCAGTTCTTC
size: NA; J: TRBJ2-3; D: TRBD2; V: TRBV12-3/TRBV12-4; CDR3: CAIGLAGRDTQYF; DNA: TGTGCCATAGGACTAGCGGGGAGGGATACGCAGTATTTT
size: NA; J: TRBJ1-2; D: NA; V: TRBV5-6; CDR3: CASSLGGAAYGYTF; DNA: TGTGCCAGCAGCTTGGGGGGGGCCGCTTATGGCTACACCTTC
size: NA; J: TRBJ2-3; D: NA; V: TRBV15; CDR3: CATSSYQGWDHTDTQYF; DNA: TGTGCCACCAGCTCCTATCAGGGGTGGGATCACACAGATACGCAGTATTTT
size: few; J: TRBJ1-1; D: NA; V: TRBV19; CDR3: CASSISGATEAFF; DNA: TGTGCCAGTAGTATTTCAGGGGCCACTGAAGCTTTCTTT
size: once; J: TRBJ2-3; D: NA; V: TRBV7-2; CDR3: CASRAAPDTQYF; DNA: TGTGCCAGCAGAGCAGCACCAGATACGCAGTATTTT
size: NA; J: TRBJ2-1; D: NA; V: TRBV19; CDR3: CASSVAAPLYNEQFF; DNA: TGTGCCAGTAGTGTCGCAGCGCCTCTTTACAATGAGCAGTTCTTC
size: NA; J: TRBJ2-1; D: TRBD2; V: TRBV4-1; CDR3: CASSLTSGSWNEQFF; DNA: TGCGCCAGCAGCCTCACTAGCGGGAGTTGGAATGAGCAGTTCTTC
size: NA; J: TRBJ2-7; D: TRBD2; V: TRBV6-2/TRBV6-3; CDR3: CASVNGLAVYEQYF; DNA: TGTGCCAGCGTAAATGGACTAGCGGTCTACGAGCAGTACTTC
size: NA; J: TRBJ2-7; D: NA; V: TRBV27; CDR3: CASSKTASLSYEQYF; DNA: TGTGCCAGCAGTAAGACAGCCTCACTTTCCTACGAGCAGTACTTC
size: NA; J: TRBJ2-1; D: TRBD2; V: TRBV4-3; CDR3: CASSQDRASGSYNEQFF; DNA: TGCGCCAGCAGCCAAGATCGGGCTAGCGGGTCCTACAATGAGCAGTTCTTC
size: NA; J: TRBJ2-5; D: TRBD2; V: TRBV7-9; CDR3: CASSFFPAHSSGVQETQYF; DNA: TGTGCCAGCAGCTTTTTCCCAGCCCATTCTAGCGGGGTACAAGAGACCCAGTACTTC
size: NA; J: TRBJ1-2; D: NA; V: TRBV10-3; CDR3: CAIRPLWDNYGYTF; DNA: TGTGCCATCAGACCTCTATGGGACAACTATGGCTACACCTTC
size: NA; J: TRBJ2-7; D: NA; V: TRBV25-1; CDR3: CASSSRGTLSRGIYEQYF; DNA: TGTGCCAGCAGCAGCAGGGGCACTCTCAGCAGGGGCATATACGAGCAGTACTTC
size: once; J: TRBJ2-2; D: NA; V: TRBV9; CDR3: CASSVEGRRGELFF; DNA: TGTGCCAGCAGCGTAGAAGGGCGACGCGGGGAGCTGTTTTTT
size: once; J: TRBJ2-3; D: TRBD1; V: TRBV28; CDR3: CASSLGGTGYTQYF; DNA: TGTGCCAGCAGTTTAGGAGGGACAGGGTACACGCAGTATTTT